This is a list of T cell receptor beta chains from one sample in a study of tumor-infiltrating lymphocytes in primary liver carcinoma. Each CDR3 protein is one row after TCRdb ran MiXCR on the multiplex PCR reads. The sample includes 150,000 to 200,000 distinct CDR3 sequences, about 82% seen only once; the top ten take about a sixth. The sequencing sample was made of tumor tissue from primary liver carcinoma. The receptors were gathered from a man aged 40-49 years with primary liver carcinoma and hepatitis B virus infection. CDR3s include the opening cysteine and the closing phenylalanine or tryptophan. D genes are given only for firm matches. A row's size may be missing; if present it is once, few, many or a size class.

clone_size	j_call	d_call	v_call	cdr3_nt	cdr3_aa
.	TRBJ2-6	.	TRBV11-1	TGTGCCAGCAACTTGGGCCGAGCTGGGGCCAATGCCCTGACTTTC	CASNLGRAGANALTF
.	TRBJ2-3	.	TRBV29-1	TGCAGCGCCTCGACCCAGGGCGTCACAGATATGCAGTATTTT	CSASTQGVTDMQYF
.	TRBJ1-1	.	TRBV12-3/TRBV12-4	TGTGTCAGCAGTTTCGGTCGGGGGAACATGAACACTGAAGCTTTCTTT	CVSSFGRGNMNTEAFF
.	TRBJ2-1	.	TRBV12-3/TRBV12-4	TGTGCCTGCAGTCCCCAGTGGCGGCGGAATGAGCAGTTCTTC	CACSPQWRRNEQFF
.	TRBJ1-1	TRBD1	TRBV28	TGTGCCAGCAACCCACAGGGGGAGAGGTCCACTGAAGCTTTCTTT	CASNPQGERSTEAFF
.	TRBJ1-2	.	TRBV12-3/TRBV12-4	TGTGCCAACAGCCGGACCACAGGGTTCGACTATGGCTACACCTTC	CANSRTTGFDYGYTF
.	TRBJ2-1	TRBD2	TRBV14	TGTGTCAGCAGTGCCGAAGCGGGAAGGGTAAACAATGAGCAGTTCTTC	CVSSAEAGRVNNEQFF
.	TRBJ2-3	.	TRBV18	TGTGTCAGCTCGAGCTTGGGAGATACGCAGTATTTT	CVSSSLGDTQYF
.	TRBJ2-7	.	TRBV6-6	TGTGCCAGCAGCCCCGAAGTGGGCGAGCAGTACTTC	CASSPEVGEQYF
.	TRBJ2-1	TRBD2	TRBV15	TGTGCCACCAACAGGACTAGCGGGCTTAACTACAATGAGCAGTTCTTC	CATNRTSGLNYNEQFF
once	TRBJ2-7	.	TRBV29-1	TGCAACGTTGGGTGGGTATACGAGCACTACTTC	CNVGWVYEHYF
many	TRBJ1-5	.	TRBV28	TGTGCCAGCCGCCTGGGGATAACGGGGCTTAGCAATCAGCCCCAGCATTTT	CASRLGITGLSNQPQHF
.	TRBJ2-3	.	TRBV11-3	TGTGGCAGCAGCCCCGGGACCTTGGGAAGCGGCACAGATACGCAGTATTTT	CGSSPGTLGSGTDTQYF
many	TRBJ2-1	.	TRBV6-1	TGTGCCAGCAGTATTGGAACATACAATGAGCAGTTCTTC	CASSIGTYNEQFF
.	TRBJ2-5	.	TRBV4-1	TGCGCCAGGAGCCACGCGGGACAGACCCCAGAGACCCAGTACTTC	CARSHAGQTPETQYF
many	TRBJ2-1	TRBD2	TRBV24-1	TGTGCCACCAGTGATGTGACTAGCGGGCCTCTTAATGAGCAGTTCTTC	CATSDVTSGPLNEQFF
.	TRBJ1-5	TRBD1	TRBV11-2	TGTGCCAGTATCTTAGCAGGGGGCGGTAATCAGCCCCAGCATTTT	CASILAGGGNQPQHF
.	TRBJ2-5	TRBD2	TRBV5-5	TGTGCCAGCAGCTCGAAGACTAGCCAGGAGACCCAGTACTTC	CASSSKTSQETQYF
.	TRBJ2-3	TRBD1	TRBV29-1	TGCAGCGTTAAAGATGCCACTGGACAGGGCAAATCACCTTTCACAGATACGCAGTATTTT	CSVKDATGQGKSPFTDTQYF
.	TRBJ1-1	.	TRBV11-1	TGTGCCAGCAGCCCGCGACATGGTCGGAACAATGAAGCTTCCTTT	CASSPRHGRNNEASF
many	TRBJ1-5	TRBD1	TRBV10-3	TGTGCCACCCACGACCCGGGACAGGGGCTGAGGTCCGGCAATCAGCCCCAGCATTTT	CATHDPGQGLRSGNQPQHF
few	TRBJ1-6	.	TRBV4-3	TGCGCCAGCAGTCAAGATCTCCGAGGGCAGGGGTCCTCCTATAATTCACCCCTCCACTTT	CASSQDLRGQGSSYNSPLHF
.	TRBJ2-2	.	TRBV6-5	TGTGCCAGCACTCCCACAGAGGGGTGCGGGGAGCTGTTTTTT	CASTPTEGCGELFF
.	TRBJ2-7	.	TRBV5-1	TGCGCCAGCAGGTTGAGTCGGATGAGCTCCTACGAGCAGTACTTC	CASRLSRMSSYEQYF
.	TRBJ2-2	.	TRBV4-1	TGCGCCAGCAGCCAAGATTACGTGTCGAACACCAGGGAGCTGTTTTTT	CASSQDYVSNTRELFF
.	TRBJ1-6	.	TRBV6-6	TGTGTCAGCAGTTCATTAGGGATTTCACCCCTCCACTTT	CVSSSLGISPLHF
.	TRBJ2-1	.	TRBV12-3/TRBV12-4	TGTGTCAGCAGTTTAGCAGTGGGAGTGGGTAATGAGCAGTTCTTC	CVSSLAVGVGNEQFF
.	TRBJ2-3	.	TRBV29-1	TGCGGCTTTGGGGAGGGCACAGATACGCAGTATTTT	CGFGEGTDTQYF
.	TRBJ2-7	.	TRBV28	TGTGCCAGTAGTCCTCGACAGGTGTACTACGAGCAGTACTTC	CASSPRQVYYEQYF
few	TRBJ2-2	TRBD2	TRBV29-1	TGCGGCGTTGGGACTAGTGCGGCGAACACCAGGGAGCTGTTTTTT	CGVGTSAANTRELFF
.	TRBJ2-6	.	TRBV30	TGTGCCCTCCTCTCTGGCGCCAACATCCTGACGTTC	CALLSGANILTF
.	TRBJ2-1	.	TRBV12-3/TRBV12-4	TGTGCCAGCAGTCCCCTCGTTCTTCGGGGGCAGCTCTTC	CASSPLVLRGQLF
.	TRBJ2-1	TRBD2	TRBV5-1	TGCGCCAGCGATACTAGCGGGAGGGCCGGGGATGAGCAGTTATTC	CASDTSGRAGDEQLF
.	TRBJ2-1	.	TRBV4-2	TGTGCTAGCAACCAAGATTGGACTACCGGCGGTGTGCAGTTCTTC	CASNQDWTTGGVQFF
.	TRBJ2-3	.	TRBV14	TGTACCAGCACTAACGGGGTTAACATGGCAGATACGCAGTATTTT	CTSTNGVNMADTQYF
.	TRBJ1-1	.	TRBV5-4	TGTGCTAGCAGCTTAGGAGCAGGCTACACTGAAGCTTTCTTT	CASSLGAGYTEAFF
.	TRBJ2-2	.	TRBV11-1	TGTACCAGTGGCTATACAGGACCTTTCCCCGGGGAGCTGTTTTTT	CTSGYTGPFPGELFF